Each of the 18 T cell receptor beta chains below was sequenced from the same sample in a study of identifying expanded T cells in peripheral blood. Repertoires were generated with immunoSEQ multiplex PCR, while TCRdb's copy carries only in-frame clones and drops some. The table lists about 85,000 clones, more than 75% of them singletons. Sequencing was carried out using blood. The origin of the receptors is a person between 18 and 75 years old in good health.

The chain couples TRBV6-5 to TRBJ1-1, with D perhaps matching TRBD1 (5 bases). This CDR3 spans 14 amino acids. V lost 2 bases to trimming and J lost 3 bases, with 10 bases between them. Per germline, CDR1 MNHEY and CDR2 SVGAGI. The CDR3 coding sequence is TGTGCCAGCAGTTACGGGGGTTTCTACACTGAAGCTTTCTTT. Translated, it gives CASSYGGFYTEAFF.

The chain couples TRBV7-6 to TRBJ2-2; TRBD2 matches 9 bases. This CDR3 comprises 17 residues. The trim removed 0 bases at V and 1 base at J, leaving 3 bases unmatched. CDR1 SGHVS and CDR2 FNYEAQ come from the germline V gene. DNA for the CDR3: TGTGCCAGCAGCTTAGCGGCGGGGGGGCGGAACACCGGGGAGCTGTTTTTT. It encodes CASSLAAGGRNTGELFF.

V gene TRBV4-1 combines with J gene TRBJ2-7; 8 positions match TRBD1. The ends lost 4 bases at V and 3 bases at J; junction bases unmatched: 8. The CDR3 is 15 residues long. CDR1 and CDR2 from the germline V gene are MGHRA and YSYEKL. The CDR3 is CASSPLAGGLYEQYF. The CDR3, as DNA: TGCGCCAGCAGCCCCTTGGCAGGGGGCCTCTACGAGCAGTACTTC.

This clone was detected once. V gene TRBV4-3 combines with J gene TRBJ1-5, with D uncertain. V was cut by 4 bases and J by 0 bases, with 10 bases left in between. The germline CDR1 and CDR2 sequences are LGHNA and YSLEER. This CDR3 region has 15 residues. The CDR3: CASSRKAASNQPQHF. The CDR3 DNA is TGCGCCAGCAGCCGGAAGGCAGCTAGCAATCAGCCCCAGCATTTT.

The DNA for the CDR3 is TGTGCCAGCTCACCAGAGACAGGGGTACCCTACGAGCAGTACTTC. As protein: CASSPETGVPYEQYF. The chain couples TRBV18 to TRBJ2-7; TRBD1 aligns across 8 bases. Per germline, CDR1 KGHSH and CDR2 LQKENI. CDR3 size: 15 residues. With V trimmed by 2 bases and J by 2 bases, 5 bases remained unmatched.

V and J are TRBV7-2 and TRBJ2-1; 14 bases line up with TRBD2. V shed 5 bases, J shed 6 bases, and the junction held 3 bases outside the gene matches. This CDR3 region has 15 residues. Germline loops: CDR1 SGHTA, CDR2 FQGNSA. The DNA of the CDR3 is TGTGCCAGCAGCCAGACTAGCGGGGGGGCCAATGAGCAGTTCTTC. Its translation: CASSQTSGGANEQFF.

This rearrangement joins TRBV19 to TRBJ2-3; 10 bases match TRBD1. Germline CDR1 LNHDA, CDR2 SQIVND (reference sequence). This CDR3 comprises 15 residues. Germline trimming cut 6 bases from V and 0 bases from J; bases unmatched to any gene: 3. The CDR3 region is CASSSDRGSTDTQYF. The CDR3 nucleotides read TGTGCCAGTAGCTCGGACAGGGGGAGCACAGATACGCAGTATTTT.

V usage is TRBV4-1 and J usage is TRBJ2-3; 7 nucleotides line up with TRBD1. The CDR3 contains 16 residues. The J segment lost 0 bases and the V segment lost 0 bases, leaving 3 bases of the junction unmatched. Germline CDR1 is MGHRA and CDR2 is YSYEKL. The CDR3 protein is CASSQDQTGSTDTQYF. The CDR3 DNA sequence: TGCGCCAGCAGCCAAGATCAGACAGGGAGCACAGATACGCAGTATTTT.

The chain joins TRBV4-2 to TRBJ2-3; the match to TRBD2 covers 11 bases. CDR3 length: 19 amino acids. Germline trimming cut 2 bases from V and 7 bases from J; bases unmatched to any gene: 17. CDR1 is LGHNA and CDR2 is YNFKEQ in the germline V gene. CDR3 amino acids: CASSQPWRTSGGWVHTQYF. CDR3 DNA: TGTGCCAGCAGCCAACCGTGGCGAACTAGCGGGGGTTGGGTACATACGCAGTATTTT.

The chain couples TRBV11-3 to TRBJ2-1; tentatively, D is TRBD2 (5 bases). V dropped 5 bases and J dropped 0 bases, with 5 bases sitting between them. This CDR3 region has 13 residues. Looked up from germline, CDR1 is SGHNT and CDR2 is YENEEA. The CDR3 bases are TGTGCCAGCAGCGGAGGCTCCTACAATGAGCAGTTCTTC. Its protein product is CASSGGSYNEQFF.

Here the CDR3 DNA reads TGTGCCAGCAGCCAACGCCGGGACAGCCTAGCCAAAAACATTCAGTACTTC. This codes for CASSQRRDSLAKNIQYF. The chain couples TRBV11-2 to TRBJ2-4; TRBD1 agrees at 7 bases. The CDR3 has 17 amino acids. CDR1 SGHAT and CDR2 FQNNGV come from the germline V gene. V gave up 5 bases and J gave up 0 bases; unmatched junction bases: 10.

CDR3 bases: TGTGCCAGCAGCGGACTAGCAGCAGGTGATACGCAGTATTTT. Translating it yields CASSGLAAGDTQYF. The chain employs TRBV6-6 and TRBJ2-3, with 8 bases lining up with TRBD2. The CDR3 extends over 14 amino acids. The germline gives CDR1 MNHNY, CDR2 SVGAGI (reference sequence). Germline trimming cut 6 bases from V and 6 bases from J; bases unmatched to any gene: 8.

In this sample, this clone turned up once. The CDR3 DNA reads TGTGCCAGCAGCTTGGGACCCGAGCGTGTGGAGACCCAGTACTTC. Its translation: CASSLGPERVETQYF. V is TRBV6-1 and J is TRBJ2-5; D assignment may be TRBD1 or TRBD2 (5 bases each). This CDR3 contains 15 residues. Germline lookup yields CDR1 MNHNS and CDR2 SASEGT. V was pared by 6 bases and J by 5 bases, with 19 bases between.

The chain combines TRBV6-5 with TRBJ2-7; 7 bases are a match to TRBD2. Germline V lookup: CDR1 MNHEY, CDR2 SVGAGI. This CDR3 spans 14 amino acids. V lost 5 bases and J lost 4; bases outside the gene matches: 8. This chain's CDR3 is CASSGPGRPYEQYF. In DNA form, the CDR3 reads TGTGCCAGCAGTGGCCCCGGGAGGCCGTACGAGCAGTACTTC.

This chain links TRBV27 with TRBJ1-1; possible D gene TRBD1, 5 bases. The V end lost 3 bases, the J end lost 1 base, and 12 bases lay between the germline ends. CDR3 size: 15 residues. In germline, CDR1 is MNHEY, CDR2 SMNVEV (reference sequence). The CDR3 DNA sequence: TGTGCCAGCAGTTTCGCCGGGACTGGGAACACTGAAGCTTTCTTT. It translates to CASSFAGTGNTEAFF.

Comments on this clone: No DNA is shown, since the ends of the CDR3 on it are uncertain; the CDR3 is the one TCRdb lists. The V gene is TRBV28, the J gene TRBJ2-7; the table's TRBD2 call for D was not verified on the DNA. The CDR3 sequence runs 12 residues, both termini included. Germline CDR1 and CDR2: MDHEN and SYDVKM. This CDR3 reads CASSFVGFGAAF.

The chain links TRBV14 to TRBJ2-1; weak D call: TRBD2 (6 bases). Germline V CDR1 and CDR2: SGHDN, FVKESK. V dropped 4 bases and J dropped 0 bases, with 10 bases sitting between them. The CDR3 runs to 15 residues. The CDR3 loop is CASSPWGVSYNEQFF. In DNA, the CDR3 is TGTGCCAGCAGCCCATGGGGGGTCTCCTACAATGAGCAGTTCTTC.

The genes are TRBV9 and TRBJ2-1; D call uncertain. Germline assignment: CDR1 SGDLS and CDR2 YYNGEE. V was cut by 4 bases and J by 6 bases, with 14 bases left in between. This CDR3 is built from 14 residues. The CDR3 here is CASSPDPGGNEQFF. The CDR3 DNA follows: TGTGCCAGCAGCCCAGACCCCGGCGGCAATGAGCAGTTCTTC.